The next 2 T cell receptor beta chains were all read from a single sample in a study of blood T cell repertoires in COVID-19. Method: immunoSEQ multiplex PCR; TCRdb's copy keeps in-frame clones and lacks some. The top ten clones hold about 12% of a sample with 70,000 or so clones, about 89% of them seen once. Sequences were obtained from peripheral blood. The receptors shown here come from a woman in her sixties or seventies with acute or convalescent COVID-19.

Written as DNA, the CDR3 is TGTGCCAGTAGCACCGGGACAGGGGGTTCACCCCTCCACTTT. Amino acid sequence: CASSTGTGGSPLHF. The chain uses TRBV19 and TRBJ1-6; 11 bases map to TRBD1. The V segment lost 6 bases and the J segment 9 bases; nucleotides outside the gene matches: 4. In germline, CDR1 is LNHDA, CDR2 SQIVND (reference sequence). This CDR3 spans 14 amino acids.

The rearrangement links TRBV6-5 to TRBJ2-2; a weak D match, TRBD2 (5 bases). The CDR3 loop spans 13 amino acids. The V and J ends lost 11 bases and 7 bases respectively, with 17 bases between them. Germline V CDR1 and CDR2: MNHEY, SVGAGI. DNA of the CDR3: TGTGCCTCAATTACCCGGGGATACGGGGAGCTGTTTTTT. Protein sequence: CASITRGYGELFF.